This TCR beta chain was sequenced in a study of CD8 T cells in ankylosing spondylitis. Quantitative barcoded 5'-RACE was used to prepare TCR beta libraries. TCRdb independently ran MiXCR on the 5' RACE reads; one entry per CDR3 protein. The sample consists of roughly 700,000 distinct CDR3 sequences, 15% to 20% of them appearing once. Trimming left V 4 bases short and J 2 bases short, with 13 bases between. The CDR3 runs 15 residues. Germline assignment: CDR1 LGHNA and CDR2 YNFKEQ. The study's findings and limits: Clones linked to disease, bearing a CD8+ phenotype, were relatively rare in peripheral blood. Several of the motif variants were reported before in synovial fluid and blood from reactive arthritis. Blood of patients with ankylosing spondylitis appeared to be characterized by a TCR beta motif of eight highly homologous variants.

Concerning this clonotype itself: Its antigen is not known.

Specimen: blood, either unsorted or a sorted T cell fraction (not recorded which). The TCR was taken from a male donor with ankylosing spondylitis. The chain carries TRBV4-2 and TRBJ2-3, with D tentatively TRBD1 (5 bases). The chain's CDR3 is CASSLGASSTDTQYF. The CDR3 coding sequence is TGTGCCAGCAGCCTTGGGGCCTCCTCCACAGATACGCAGTATTTT.